These T cell receptor beta chains were read from a single sample in a study of T cell responses to AZD1222 COVID-19 vaccine. TCRdb keeps only in-frame clones here, not all; method: immunoSEQ multiplex PCR. The sample lists some 200,000 clones, roughly nine tenths occurring once. The specimen was peripheral blood, collected 28 days after the second dose of the MenACWY control vaccine. The receptor source for this set is an adult who received the MenACWY meningococcal vaccine as a control. Both conserved end residues are part of each CDR3. D genes are given only for firm matches. Clone size is stated in some rows and not others, as once, few, many or a class when expanded.

D: TRBD1; J: TRBJ1-2; V: TRBV20-1; size: -; DNA: TGCAGTGTTTGGGGGGACAGGGGCTACACCTTC; CDR3: CSVWGDRGYTF
D: TRBD1; J: TRBJ2-2; V: TRBV9; size: -; DNA: TGTGCCAGCGGTCGACGACAGGGAGTCCCCGGGGAGCTGTTTTTT; CDR3: CASGRRQGVPGELFF
D: TRBD1; J: TRBJ2-5; V: TRBV27; size: -; DNA: TGTGCCAGCAGGTTCCAGGGGGCGCGCGAGACCCAGTACTTC; CDR3: CASRFQGARETQYF
D: -; J: TRBJ2-1; V: TRBV28; size: -; DNA: TGTGCCAGCAGTTCCCCCGGACCGGGTGGGTGGGGCAATGAGCAGTTCTTC; CDR3: CASSSPGPGGWGNEQFF
D: TRBD1; J: TRBJ1-4; V: TRBV15; size: -; DNA: TGTGCCACCAGCAGAGATTACGGGACAGGGCTTCAGAAACTGTTTTTT; CDR3: CATSRDYGTGLQKLFF
D: -; J: TRBJ2-3; V: TRBV5-3; size: -; DNA: TGTGCCCCGGGCAGGCGGGACCGGGGGTTTAGCACAGATACGCAGTATTTT; CDR3: CAPGRRDRGFSTDTQYF
D: -; J: TRBJ1-1; V: TRBV18; size: -; DNA: TGTGCCAGCTCGCACAATGAACAGGGATCGAGTGAAGCTTTCTTT; CDR3: CASSHNEQGSSEAFF
D: -; J: TRBJ1-2; V: TRBV29-1; size: -; DNA: TGCAGCGGAGGGGATTATAACTATGGCTACACCTTC; CDR3: CSGGDYNYGYTF
D: -; J: TRBJ1-1; V: TRBV28; size: -; DNA: TGTGCCAGCAGTTCAGGAGGGGTGAACACTGAAGCTTTCTTT; CDR3: CASSSGGVNTEAFF
D: TRBD2; J: TRBJ2-1; V: TRBV7-2; size: -; DNA: TGTGCCAGCAAGGCGGGAGGATCCTACAATGAGCAGTTCTTC; CDR3: CASKAGGSYNEQFF
D: -; J: TRBJ2-7; V: TRBV6-2/TRBV6-3; size: -; DNA: TGTGCCAGCAGTTCTCTCCAATACCCCGTCTCCTACGAGCAGTACTTC; CDR3: CASSSLQYPVSYEQYF
D: -; J: TRBJ1-1; V: TRBV11-2; size: -; DNA: TGTGCCAGCAGCTCCTCGGACTCACGAAGGGCTGAAGCTTTCTTT; CDR3: CASSSSDSRRAEAFF
D: TRBD2; J: TRBJ2-1; V: TRBV30; size: -; DNA: TGTGCCTGGAGTGTCATTAGCGGGAGGTTAAATGAGCAGTTCTTC; CDR3: CAWSVISGRLNEQFF
D: -; J: TRBJ1-2; V: TRBV11-3; size: -; DNA: TGTGCCAGCAGCTTAGATCAACTAAACTATGGCTACACCTTC; CDR3: CASSLDQLNYGYTF
D: TRBD2; J: TRBJ2-1; V: TRBV27; size: -; DNA: TGTGCCAGCAGTTTATCGACTAGCGCGAGGGGGTATGAGCAGTTCTTC; CDR3: CASSLSTSARGYEQFF
D: -; J: TRBJ1-3; V: TRBV19; size: -; DNA: TGTGCCAGTGTTCGGGACAAGTCTGGAAACACCATATATTTT; CDR3: CASVRDKSGNTIYF
D: -; J: TRBJ1-2; V: TRBV19; size: -; DNA: TGTGCCAGTAGTATGGTAGTGGAAGGTGGCTACACCTTC; CDR3: CASSMVVEGGYTF
D: -; J: TRBJ2-3; V: TRBV19; size: -; DNA: TGTGCCAGTAAATCCCCCCTCGGCACAGATACGCAGTATTTT; CDR3: CASKSPLGTDTQYF
D: TRBD1; J: TRBJ1-2; V: TRBV11-2; size: few; DNA: TGTGCCAGCAGCTTAGGGACAGGGGAAAATAACTATGGCTACACCTTC; CDR3: CASSLGTGENNYGYTF
D: -; J: TRBJ2-1; V: TRBV11-1; size: -; DNA: TGTGCCAGCAGCTTGGACTATGAGCAGTTCTTC; CDR3: CASSLDYEQFF
D: TRBD1; J: TRBJ1-2; V: TRBV30; size: -; DNA: TGTGCCTGGAGTGCAGACACCGGACAGGGGGAGCTTGGCTACACCTTC; CDR3: CAWSADTGQGELGYTF
D: TRBD1; J: TRBJ1-3; V: TRBV19; size: -; DNA: TGTGCCAGTAGTCCCCGGGACAGAGCTGGAAACACCATATATTTT; CDR3: CASSPRDRAGNTIYF
D: TRBD1; J: TRBJ1-2; V: TRBV19; size: -; DNA: TGTGCCAGTAGTACTCACCGGGACAGGGGACGTGGCTACACCTTC; CDR3: CASSTHRDRGRGYTF
D: -; J: TRBJ1-5; V: TRBV6-2/TRBV6-3; size: -; DNA: TGTGCCAGCAGTTATGGGCAGGGTGGCAATCAGCCCCAGCATTTT; CDR3: CASSYGQGGNQPQHF
D: TRBD1; J: TRBJ1-3; V: TRBV5-8; size: -; DNA: TGTGCCAGCCCGGGGACAGAGCTCTCTGGAAACACCATATATTTT; CDR3: CASPGTELSGNTIYF